A single sample gave rise to the 20 T cell receptor beta chains below, sequenced in a study of T cells after yellow fever vaccination. MiXCR, applied by TCRdb to the 5' RACE reads, yields one record per CDR3 protein. The sample holds nearly 45,000 distinct CDR3 sequences, 6% to 7% seen once. The input for sequencing was CD8+ T cells not binding an NS4B(214-222) dextramer, sorted from PBMCs, taken 45 days after the yellow fever booster vaccination. The source of these receptors is a man aged 25 to 45 who received the YFV17D yellow fever vaccine.

The J gene is TRBJ1-1, the V gene TRBV4-3, with unresolved D. The V end lost 0 bases, the J end lost 4 bases, and 3 bases lay between the germline ends. The length of the CDR3 is 12 residues. Per the germline V gene, CDR1 is LGHNA and CDR2 is YSLEER. CDR3 region: CASSQDSTEAFF. Here the CDR3 DNA reads TGCGCCAGCAGCCAAGATTCCACTGAAGCTTTCTTT.

This clonotype came up many times. V is TRBV27 and J is TRBJ2-1; a possible D gene is TRBD2 (6 bases). Per germline, CDR1 MNHEY and CDR2 SMNVEV (reference sequence). With 6 bases removed from V and 7 bases from J, the gap between germline ends came to 10 bases. CDR3 length equals 12 residues. The CDR3, as DNA: TGTGCCAGCAGGGAGGGATTGAATGAGCAGTTCTTC. It translates to CASREGLNEQFF.

This clonotype was seen repeatedly, ten times or more. In DNA, the CDR3 is TGCGCCAGCAGCGGCGGCTGGACGGAGAACACTGAAGCTTTCTTT. Its translation is CASSGGWTENTEAFF. This chain uses TRBV5-1 with TRBJ1-1, with D hard to call. CDR3 size: 15 residues. Germline V gene data show CDR1 as SGHRS and CDR2 as YFSETQ. V lost 4 bases and J lost 1, with 14 bases in between.

This clonotype was seen many times. The chain combines TRBV20-1 with TRBJ2-3; TRBD2 agrees at 8 bases. Germline trimming cut 0 bases from V and 5 bases from J; bases unmatched to any gene: 4. The CDR3 has 14 residues. CDR1 DFQATT and CDR2 SNEGSKA come from the germline V gene (reference sequence). CDR3 DNA: TGCAGTGCTAGAGAGTTAGCGGGATTAGATACGCAGTATTTT. This sequence encodes CSARELAGLDTQYF.

V is TRBV10-2 and J is TRBJ1-2, with D unresolved. Germline CDR1 and CDR2: WSHSY and SAAADI. The germline V and J ends were trimmed by 3 bases and 6 bases, with 5 bases remaining between them. The CDR3 has 11 amino acids. The CDR3 bases are TGCGCCAGCAGTGACCATGATGGCTACACCTTC. Translated: CASSDHDGYTF.

Only a few counts were recorded for this clonotype. The CDR3 spells CASSLEGGGETQYF. The CDR3 coding sequence is TGTGCCAGCAGTTTGGAAGGGGGAGGGGAGACCCAGTACTTC. The chain has TRBV12-3 or TRBV12-4 and TRBJ2-5; tentative D call: TRBD2 (7 bases). This CDR3 comprises 14 residues. Trimming pared 3 bases from V and 5 bases from J, leaving 13 bases between.

This clonotype occurred a few times. The V gene is TRBV19, the J gene TRBJ1-5, with a possible D match to TRBD1 (5 bases). Trimming removed 4 bases at V and 9 bases at J, with 22 bases between. The CDR3 has 16 amino acids. Germline V gene data show CDR1 as LNHDA and CDR2 as SQIVND (reference sequence). This CDR3 is CASSNAGTPTGGPQHF. CDR3 nucleotide sequence: TGTGCCAGTAGTAACGCCGGGACCCCGACCGGCGGGCCCCAGCATTTT.

This clonotype was counted at least ten times. The rearrangement links TRBV12-3 or TRBV12-4 to TRBJ2-1, with 12 bases fitting TRBD2. V gave up 7 bases and J gave up 10 bases; unmatched junction bases: 17. CDR3 length equals 17 residues. CDR3 DNA: TGTGCCAGCACCGACCTAGCGGGAGGGCTGGCTGTATGGGAGCAGTTCTTC. It encodes CASTDLAGGLAVWEQFF.

A few counts support this clonotype. This chain connects TRBV6-5 to TRBJ1-2; D perhaps matches TRBD1 (6 bases). V was shortened by 8 bases and J by 0 bases, with 7 bases between the two germline ends. The CDR3 is 12 amino acids. Per the germline V gene, CDR1 is MNHEY and CDR2 is SVGAGI. For the CDR3, the DNA is TGTGCCAGCTGGACAGCTAACTATGGCTACACCTTC. Amino acids: CASWTANYGYTF.

This clonotype appeared many times. The chain employs TRBV7-8 and TRBJ2-5, with 7 bases that match TRBD2. The CDR3 runs to 18 residues. The J segment lost 3 bases and the V segment lost 5 bases, leaving 18 bases of the junction unmatched. Germline V gene lookup returns CDR1 SGHVS and CDR2 FQNEAQ. This chain's CDR3 is CASSTNIAGTTFEETQYF. The CDR3 region has the DNA TGTGCCAGCAGCACAAACATAGCCGGGACTACCTTCGAAGAGACCCAGTACTTC. The full variable domain, its missing parts supplied by reference TRBV7-8 and TRBJ2-5, is GAGVSQSPRYKVAKRGQDVALRCDPISGHVSLFWYQQALGQGPEFLTYFQNEAQLDKSGLPSDRFFAERPEGSVSTLKIQRTQQEDSAVYLCASSTNIAGTTFEETQYFGPGTRLLVL.

At least ten counts were recorded for this clonotype. This chain links TRBV29-1 with TRBJ1-1, with D possibly matching TRBD1 (5 bases). The V and J ends lost 4 bases and 3 bases respectively, with 9 bases between them. The CDR3 consists of 12 residues. From germline, CDR1 is SQVTM and CDR2 ANQGSEA. CDR3 nucleotides: TGCAGCGTTGGGTCGGGGGACACTGAAGCTTTCTTT. This translates into CSVGSGDTEAFF.

This clonotype occurred a few times. This chain uses TRBV4-3 with TRBJ1-5; weak D call: TRBD1 (5 bases). CDR1 is LGHNA and CDR2 is YSLEER in the germline V gene. The V end lost 4 bases, the J end lost 5 bases, and 12 bases lay between the germline ends. The CDR3 is 14 residues long. CDR3 DNA sequence: TGCGCCAGCAGCCTAACAGAGGGGCATCAGCCCCAGCATTTT. Amino acid sequence: CASSLTEGHQPQHF.

This clonotype has at least ten counts. The chain combines TRBV7-9 with TRBJ2-1, with 9 bases fitting TRBD2. The CDR3 sequence is 13 residues long. J lost 15 bases, V lost 5 bases, and 11 bases had no gene match. Germline CDR1 reads SEHNR; CDR2 reads FQNEAQ (reference sequence). In nucleotides, the CDR3 is TGTGCCAGCAGCCCCCAGGGAGCGGGAGGTTTGTTCTTC. This gives the protein CASSPQGAGGLFF. The variable domain in full, completed from reference TRBV7-9 and TRBJ2-1, reads DTGVSQNPRHKITKRGQNVTFRCDPISEHNRLYWYRQTLGQGPEFLTYFQNEAQLEKSRLLSDRFSAERPKGSFSTLEIQRTEQGDSAMYLCASSPQGAGGLFFGPGTRLTVL.

The sample holds many counts of this clonotype. V usage is TRBV5-1 and J usage is TRBJ2-7; D is unclear. V lost 0 bases to trimming and J lost 6 bases, with 7 bases between them. Germline V gene sequence: CDR1 SGHRS, CDR2 YFSETQ. This CDR3 has 12 residues. The CDR3 is CASSLDVVEQYF. CDR3 nucleotides: TGCGCCAGCAGCTTGGATGTCGTCGAGCAGTACTTC.

This clonotype occurred many times. The CDR3 spells CASSQGTSGSIYEQYF. The DNA for the CDR3 is TGCGCCAGCAGCCAAGGAACTAGCGGGAGTATATACGAGCAGTACTTC. This chain joins TRBV4-3 and TRBJ2-7; 11 bases are shared with TRBD2. This CDR3 spans 16 amino acids. Looked up from germline, CDR1 is LGHNA and CDR2 is YSLEER. The V gene end was trimmed by 1 base and the J gene end by 4 bases; junction bases not matched to a gene: 6.

This clonotype was observed at least ten times. The J gene is TRBJ2-5, the V gene TRBV20-1; the D gene is possibly TRBD1 (5 bases). Germline CDR1 reads DFQATT; CDR2 reads SNEGSKA (reference sequence). Trimming removed 5 bases from V and 1 base from J, with 20 bases in between. This CDR3 has 16 amino acids. The CDR3 sequence: CSAYGLRTGIQETQYF. CDR3 nucleotides: TGCAGTGCTTACGGGCTCCGAACAGGTATCCAAGAGACCCAGTACTTC.

The CDR3 nucleotides are TGTGCCAGCAGCCCCGGACAGCGGCAAGAGACCCAGTACTTC. This codes for CASSPGQRQETQYF. The chain links TRBV5-4 to TRBJ2-5; TRBD1 might be the D (6 bases). Germline CDR1 reads SGHNT; CDR2 reads YYREEE (reference sequence). The CDR3 loop spans 14 amino acids. Trimming stripped 4 bases from V and 2 bases from J, with 12 bases between.

This clonotype was counted many times. The chain is built from TRBV29-1 and TRBJ2-3, with 13 bases that match TRBD2. The germline CDR1 and CDR2 sequences are SQVTM and ANQGSEA. Unmatched junction bases numbered 1, after V lost 3 bases and J lost 4 bases. The CDR3 is made up of 14 amino acids. CDR3 DNA sequence: TGCAGCGTTGAGGGACTAGCGGGACCAGATACGCAGTATTTT. Translating gives CSVEGLAGPDTQYF.

This clonotype was counted between two and nine times. The chain uses TRBV5-1 and TRBJ2-6; a weak D match, TRBD2 (5 bases). The CDR3 is made up of 14 amino acids. The germline CDR1 and CDR2 sequences are SGHRS and YFSETQ. The V gene lost 10 bases and the J gene lost 2 bases, with 13 bases spanning the gap. This chain's CDR3 is CAGRVGPGANVLTF. Written as DNA, the CDR3 is TGCGCCGGGCGGGTAGGGCCTGGGGCCAACGTCCTGACTTTC.

On this clonotype itself: A single base separates this from a much larger clone, so it may be a read error. The rearrangement uses TRBV20-1 and TRBJ2-7; 10 positions match TRBD2. CDR1 DFQATT and CDR2 SNEGSKA come from the germline V gene (reference sequence). Trimming removed 1 base from V and 4 bases from J; junction bases left unmatched: 7. The CDR3 has 15 residues. CDR3 sequence reads: CSARALAGNLYEQYF. The CDR3 DNA follows: TGCAGTGCTAGAGCACTAGCGGGAAATCTGTACGAGCAGTACTTC.